The source of this T cell receptor beta chain is a study of T cells in Graves' hyperthyroidism and ophthalmopathy. Study conclusions and caveats: Stable hyperthyroidism was told apart from ophthalmopathy by a model built on 13 V-J features. Ophthalmopathy got predicted by the model a median about 6.5 months before its onset.

Researchers took RNA transcripts and amplified the TCR beta CDR3 regions from them. First-round RT-PCR targeting the TCR CDR3 was performed with the HTBI primer set. TCRdb re-analysed the multiplex PCR reads in MiXCR, keeping a single row per CDR3 protein. This table holds around 600,000 distinct CDR3 sequences, 14% found once. This clonotype was counted at least ten times. As yet, its antigen is unknown. The germline V gene has CDR1 LGHNT and CDR2 FRNRAP. Trimming took 6 bases from V and 0 from J, leaving 15 bases between them. The CDR3 contains 16 residues. Disease duration was under 3 months in the ophthalmopathy patients, who also had a Clinical Activity Score of at least 3 and a NOSPECS grade of at least 4.

The clonotype originates from a woman aged 50 to 60 with Graves' ophthalmopathy. The chain links TRBV12-5 to TRBJ2-4; D uncertain. Sequencing input: blood. The CDR3 is CASGTNGRVAKNIQYF. Here the CDR3 DNA reads TGTGCTAGTGGAACAAACGGACGGGTAGCCAAAAACATTCAGTACTTC.